The entry below gives a single T cell receptor (beta chain) sequence along with its context. This clonotype has a count of ten or more. Which antigen it targets is not known. Base qualities were left out, and no much larger clone turns up one base away. The germline V gene sets CDR1 to SGHVS and CDR2 to FQNEAQ. From its cysteine to its phenylalanine, the CDR3 spans 15 amino acids. Kept here is only the CDR3 DNA, which spans 45 bases and is read in frame from base 1. V is clipped by 5 bases and J by 2 bases, and the sequence between their germline boundaries is 16 bases long. The time point tag for this specimen amounts to: newly diagnosed GD, antithyroid drugs for less than 3 months. RNA was extracted from PBMCs in TRIzol for both TCR sequencing and RNA sequencing. The diagnosis of Graves' disease was made according to American Thyroid Association guidelines. Patients were recruited from an endocrinology department in Xi'an, China. Each patient gave about 9.1 milliliters of peripheral blood, collected in an EDTA anticoagulant tube. Ficoll Paque Plus density gradient separation was used to isolate PBMCs, and no additional T cell sorting was done. RNA quality was checked with an Agilent 2100 Bioanalyzer and agarose gel, and concentration with a NanoDrop 2000.

These data are taken from a study of regulatory T cells in long-lasting Graves disease (dated by TCRdb to the early 2020s). Regarding the complete study: Antithyroid drugs had been taken for less than 3 months by newly diagnosed Graves' disease patients. Patients with persistent Graves' disease were compared with patients with newly diagnosed Graves' disease using TCR sequencing and RNA sequencing of peripheral blood. TCR sequencing covered 13 persistent and approximately 20 newly diagnosed Graves' disease patients, some 33 samples in total. The study was registered as a clinical trial and conducted in China. What the work shows at the level of the full study, not this receptor alone: Because the primary lesion, thyroid tissue, could not be accessed, the study looked at peripheral blood alone. TRBV28, TRBJ1-2 and TRBJ2-5 were preferentially used in persistent disease, while TRBV20-1 and TRBJ2-1 were favored in newly diagnosed disease. As a limitation, the authors acknowledged that the small sample size may reduce accuracy. More public clonotypes were shared among persistent patients (roughly 2,900) than among newly diagnosed patients (more than 900). Sequencing and analysis were limited to the TCR beta chain. Persistent Graves' disease patients showed lower TCR Shannon entropy and fewer highly expanded clones than newly diagnosed patients, suggesting clonal expansion.

The library came from multiplex PCR. TCRdb names Illumina HiSeq 4000 as the instrument used. CDR3 regions were amplified by Arm-PCR with iRepertoire HTBI primers to construct TCR beta libraries. Before sequencing, the PCR products went through gel purification. In the paper's pipeline: A total of fewer than 65 TRBV and approximately 15 TRBJ segments were identified across samples and were used for gene usage analysis of CDR3 amino acid clonotypes. COPE and FqMerger were used to merge filtered high-quality paired reads into contigs. BLAST was used to align contigs to IMGT TRBV, TRBD and TRBJ reference genes, with CDR3 defined following IMGT. Highly expanded clones were defined as clonotypes with a frequency above 0.1%. Shannon entropy served as the measure of repertoire diversity, while the Gini coefficient captured V-J evenness. Public clonotypes were defined as clonotypes shared by more than one individual. The raw public reads went through TCRdb reprocessing: fastp at Q25, MiXCR clone calling, in-frame beta chains kept. Entries that share a CDR3 protein sequence are merged under the most common genes and DNA. The V and J calls were determined by TCRdb, not by the authors. The sample profile shows 440,000 or so distinct CDR3 sequences; about a sixth of them were found once. The leading ten clones occupy roughly a tenth of the sample.

Another study also made use of these data, one on T cells in Graves' hyperthyroidism and ophthalmopathy. As the second publication notes: Stable Graves' hyperthyroidism was defined as the absence of progression to ophthalmopathy over 18 months of follow-up. Hyperthyroidism patients were newly diagnosed, had a disease duration of under 2 months, and were aged 18 to 65 years. Exclusion was applied to patients with uncontrolled infections, other autoimmune diseases, pregnancy or lactation. Diagnoses were based on clinical symptoms, serum thyroxine and TRAb, thyroid ultrasound and orbital computed tomography. A first-round RT-PCR of the TCR CDR3 used the HTBI primer set with the Qiagen OneStep RT-PCR kit. Blood samples also contained most of the expanded thyroid clonotypes (frequency above 0.001), which suggests that blood repertoires may reflect thyroid immune responses. A 13 V-J signature model separated ophthalmopathy from stable hyperthyroidism, with around 91% sensitivity and about 81% specificity in cross-validation and 80%/75% in testing. In validation, the model predicted progression to ophthalmopathy a median of approximately 6.6 months before onset, with over 60% sensitivity and roughly 77% specificity. To identify TCR V-J signatures that set the groups apart, the researchers used a discovery cohort of about a hundred patients, made up of roughly 45 with Graves' ophthalmopathy and around 58 with stable Graves' hyperthyroidism. Whether ophthalmopathy could be predicted prospectively was tested in an independent validation cohort made up of 18 hyperthyroidism patients plus 17 patients who later progressed to ophthalmopathy. The 100 discovery patients were divided at random into training and test sets in a 7:3 ratio. In six Graves' hyperthyroidism patients, the study also compared T-cell repertoires from thyroid tissue with T-cell repertoires from blood. Once sampling was done, hyperthyroidism patients were given methimazole at a starting dose of 30 mg daily, whereas ophthalmopathy patients were given high-dose intravenous methylprednisolone. The libraries were constructed in a second round of multiplex PCR and then size-selected and purified. Paired-end sequencing of the libraries was performed with 100 bp reads on an Illumina HiSeq2000. SOAPnuke was used to process the raw data, throwing out any read that contained adapters or uncalled bases, had a mean Phred below 15, or lacked an exact constant-primer or identifier match. COPE v1.2.5 was used to merge high-quality paired reads, and clonotypes were defined as unique nucleotide sequences. Clonotypes were aligned to IMGT TRBV, TRBD and TRBJ reference segments using MiTCR v1.1. Only V-J combinations with frequency above 0.0001, covering 99% to 99.2% of repertoires, were analysed. The TCS score was defined as F50 (clonal expansion) divided by E x V (chaos), with BLOSUM62-based TCRdist calculated between CDR3 peptides within each V-J. Welch's t-statistics and random forest reduced 514 V-J features to 13, which were used in a naive Bayes classifier (R e1071). Sample size was not statistically predetermined, and blinding of investigators to group allocation was not performed. According to the paper, TCR Vbeta CDR3 sequencing was carried out on approximately 140 peripheral blood samples, which came from 40 to 45 ophthalmopathy, 70 to 80 hyperthyroidism and roughly 17 progressor patients.

The sequence was collected from a woman in her 30s with Graves disease. Donor details come from another sample of the same person, matched by shared clones. The V gene is TRBV7-8 and the J gene is TRBJ2-7; the D segment may tentatively be TRBD1 or TRBD2, each giving 5 matched bases. The specimen comprised peripheral blood mononuclear cells (PBMCs), sampled at new diagnosis, from a patient treated with antithyroid drugs. The DNA is as follows: TGTGCCAGCAGCATCTCCTCGGGACCTACCTACGAGCAGTACTTC. Its coded protein is CASSISSGPTYEQYF.